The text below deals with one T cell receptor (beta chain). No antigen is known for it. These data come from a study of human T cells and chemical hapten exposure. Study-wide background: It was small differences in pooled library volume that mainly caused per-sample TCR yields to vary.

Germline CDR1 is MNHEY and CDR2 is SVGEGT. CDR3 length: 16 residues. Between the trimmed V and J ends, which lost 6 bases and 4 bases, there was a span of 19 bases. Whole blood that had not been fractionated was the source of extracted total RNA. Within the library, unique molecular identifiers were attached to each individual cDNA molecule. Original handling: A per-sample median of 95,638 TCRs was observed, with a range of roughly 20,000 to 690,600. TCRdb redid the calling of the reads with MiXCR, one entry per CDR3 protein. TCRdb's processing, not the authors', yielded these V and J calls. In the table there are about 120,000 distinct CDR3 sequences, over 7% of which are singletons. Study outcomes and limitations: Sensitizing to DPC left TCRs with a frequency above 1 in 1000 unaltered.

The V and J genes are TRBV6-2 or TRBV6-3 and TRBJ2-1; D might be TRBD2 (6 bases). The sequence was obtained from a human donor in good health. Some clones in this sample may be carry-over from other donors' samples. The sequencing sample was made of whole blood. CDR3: CASSPGDPPLYNEQFF. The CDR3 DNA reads TGTGCCAGCAGCCCGGGGGACCCTCCTTTATACAATGAGCAGTTCTTC.